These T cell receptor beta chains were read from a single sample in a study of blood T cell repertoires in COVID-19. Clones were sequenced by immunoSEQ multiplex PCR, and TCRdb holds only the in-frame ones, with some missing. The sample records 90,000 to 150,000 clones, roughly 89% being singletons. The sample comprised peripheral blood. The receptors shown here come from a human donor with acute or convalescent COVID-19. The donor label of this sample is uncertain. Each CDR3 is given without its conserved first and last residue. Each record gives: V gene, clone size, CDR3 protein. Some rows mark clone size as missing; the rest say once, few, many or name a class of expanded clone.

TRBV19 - ASSMEGQGFVEAF
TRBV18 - ASSPESFGSSPLH
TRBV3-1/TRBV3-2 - ASSLYDSGVTPLH
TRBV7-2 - ASSPSQRSGKAF
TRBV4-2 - ASSQDSSVNEQF
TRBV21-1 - ASRGDRTETNEKLF
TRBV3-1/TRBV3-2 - ASSQAGQGGQPQH
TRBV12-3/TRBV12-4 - ASSHGTGGFQY
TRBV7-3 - ASSYGLAGVENEQF
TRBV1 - TSSLSQEDQPQH
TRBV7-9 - ASSYEGEPQH
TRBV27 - ASSAQGAYLETQY
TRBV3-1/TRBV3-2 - ASSQATDNEQF
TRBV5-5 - ASSPTGMNTEAF
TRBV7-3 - ASSFGGGEQF
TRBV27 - ASSYLQGDGYT
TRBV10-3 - AITESDSLNTEAF
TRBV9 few ASASAGGPGGYT
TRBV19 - ASSINGNMNTEAF
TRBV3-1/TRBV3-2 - ASSQDQGYNEQF
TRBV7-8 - ASSPQDDVLTKIARLIAKNIQY
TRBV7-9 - ASVPGGWGNYGYT
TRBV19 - ASSTQSSVRNQPQH
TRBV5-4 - ASSRWTAKNIQY
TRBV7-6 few ASSLVAGTSGVNEQF
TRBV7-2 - ASSGGVNTEAF
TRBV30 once AWSNLGQSNTEAF
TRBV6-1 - ASSEAYGFQETQY
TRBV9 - ASSVRAGGTLGTDTQY
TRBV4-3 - ASSARDRTYEQY
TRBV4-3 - ASSQSRQGGITDTQY
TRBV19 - ASSPRQDAYEQY
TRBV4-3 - ASSQGQSYGYT
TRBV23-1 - ASSPGVNTEAF
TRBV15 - ATSSVSGYNEKLF
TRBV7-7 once ASSLDYRDTQY
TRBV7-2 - ASSLWGQLLNTEAF
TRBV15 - ATSRARGRSNQPQH
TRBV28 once ASGADLFSGNTIY
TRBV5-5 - ASSLARDRGQSPLH
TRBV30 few AWNRDSSNQPQH
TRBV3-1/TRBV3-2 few ASSQEGGRGQF
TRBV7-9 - ASSFGGPYEQY
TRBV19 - ASSDTYNSPLH
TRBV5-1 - ASSFNPSGLGVNTEAF
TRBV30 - AWSVDSNSPLH
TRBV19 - ASSRLATRPAYGYT
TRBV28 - ASSLGGYGYT